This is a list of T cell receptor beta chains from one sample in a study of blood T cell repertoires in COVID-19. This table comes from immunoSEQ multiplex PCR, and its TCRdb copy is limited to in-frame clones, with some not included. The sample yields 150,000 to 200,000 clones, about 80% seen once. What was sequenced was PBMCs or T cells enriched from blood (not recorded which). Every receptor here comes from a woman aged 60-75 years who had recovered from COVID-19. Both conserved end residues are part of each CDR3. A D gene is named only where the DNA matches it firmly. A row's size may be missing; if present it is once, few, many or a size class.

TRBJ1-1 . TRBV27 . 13 TGTGCCAGCAGTTTTTCAGGGTCCACTGAAGCTTTCTTT CASSFSGSTEAFF
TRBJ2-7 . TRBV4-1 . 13 TGCGCCAGCAGCCAAGTAAATGCCTACGAGCAGTACTTC CASSQVNAYEQYF
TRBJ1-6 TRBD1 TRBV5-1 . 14 TGCGCCAGCAGCGACGGACAGGGAGGTTCACCCCTCCACTTT CASSDGQGGSPLHF
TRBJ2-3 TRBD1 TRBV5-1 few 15 TGCGCCAGCAGGTCTGGGGGACAGGGGGCAGATACGCAGTATTTT CASRSGGQGADTQYF
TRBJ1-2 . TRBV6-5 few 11 TGTGCCAGCAGCTCAGGGTATGGCTACACCTTC CASSSGYGYTF
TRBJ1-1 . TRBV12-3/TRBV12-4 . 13 TGTGCCAGCAGTTTACTTGTGGAGTTCGGAGCTTTCTTT CASSLLVEFGAFF
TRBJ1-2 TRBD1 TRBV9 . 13 TGTGCCAGCAGCGTAGGAGGAGGCGGGACAGGACTCTTC CASSVGGGGTGLF
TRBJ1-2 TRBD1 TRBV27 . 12 TGTGCCAGCGCCGACAGGGTCTGGGGCTACACCTTC CASADRVWGYTF
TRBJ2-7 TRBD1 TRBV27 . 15 TGTGCCAGCAGTTCACCGGGACAGGGGGCTTACGAGCAGTACTTC CASSSPGQGAYEQYF
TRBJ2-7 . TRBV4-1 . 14 TGCGCCAGCAGCCTTAGACTGAGTTCCTACGAGCAGTACTTC CASSLRLSSYEQYF
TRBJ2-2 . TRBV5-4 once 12 TGTGCCAGCAGTTATTATTCCGGGGAGCTGTTTTTT CASSYYSGELFF
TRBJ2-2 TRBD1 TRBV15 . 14 TGTGCCACCAGACAGGGGGAAGGGGTCGGGGAGCTGTTTTTT CATRQGEGVGELFF
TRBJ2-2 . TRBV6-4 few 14 TGTGCCAGCAGTGCTTCTAGCAACACCGGGGAGCTGTTTTTT CASSASSNTGELFF
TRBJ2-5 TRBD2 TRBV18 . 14 TGTGCCAGCTCACCGAGGACTAGCGGAGAGACCCAGTACTTC CASSPRTSGETQYF
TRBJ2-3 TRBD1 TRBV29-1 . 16 TGCAGCGCCGCGCGCCGGGACAGGGGATTCACAGATACGCAGTATTTT CSAARRDRGFTDTQYF
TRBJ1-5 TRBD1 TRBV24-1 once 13 TGTGCCACCAGTGAGGACAGGGGTCAGCCCCAGCATTTT CATSEDRGQPQHF
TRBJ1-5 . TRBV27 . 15 TGTGCCAGCACCTCGGCGGGGTCCGCAAATCAGCCCCAGCATTTT CASTSAGSANQPQHF